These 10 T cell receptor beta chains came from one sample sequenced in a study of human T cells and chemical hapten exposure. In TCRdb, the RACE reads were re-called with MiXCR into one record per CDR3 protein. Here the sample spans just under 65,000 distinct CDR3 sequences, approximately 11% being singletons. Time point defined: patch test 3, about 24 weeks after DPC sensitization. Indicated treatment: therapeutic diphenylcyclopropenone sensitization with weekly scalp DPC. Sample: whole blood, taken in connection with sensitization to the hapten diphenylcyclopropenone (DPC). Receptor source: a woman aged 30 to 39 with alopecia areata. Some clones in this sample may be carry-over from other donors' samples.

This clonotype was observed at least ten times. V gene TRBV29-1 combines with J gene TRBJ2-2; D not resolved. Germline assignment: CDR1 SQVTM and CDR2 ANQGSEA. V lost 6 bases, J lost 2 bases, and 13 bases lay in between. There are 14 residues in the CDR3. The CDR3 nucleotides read TGCAGCGTAATGACATTGGGAAACACCGGGGAGCTGTTTTTT. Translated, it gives CSVMTLGNTGELFF.

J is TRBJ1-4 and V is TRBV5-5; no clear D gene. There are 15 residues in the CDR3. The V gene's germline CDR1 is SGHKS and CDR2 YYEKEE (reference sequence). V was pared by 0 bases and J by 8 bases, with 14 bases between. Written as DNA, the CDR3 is TGTGCCAGCAGCTTGGTAGACCCCTCCGAAGAAAAACTGTTTTTT. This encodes CASSLVDPSEEKLFF.

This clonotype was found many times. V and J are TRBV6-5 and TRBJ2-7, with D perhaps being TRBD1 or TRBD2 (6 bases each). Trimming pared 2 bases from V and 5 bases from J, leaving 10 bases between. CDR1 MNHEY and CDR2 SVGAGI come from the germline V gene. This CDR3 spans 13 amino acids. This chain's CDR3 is CASSYRGAHEQYF. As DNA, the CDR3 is TGTGCCAGCAGTTACAGGGGGGCCCACGAGCAGTACTTC.

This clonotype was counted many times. CDR3 region: CASRDPGTDTQYF. The DNA for the CDR3 is TGTGCCAGCAGGGATCCGGGCACAGATACGCAGTATTTT. The chain carries TRBV6-1 and TRBJ2-3, with unresolved D. The CDR3 is 13 residues long. V lost 6 bases and J 1 base, leaving 8 bases between the germline ends. Germline-derived CDR1 and CDR2 are MNHNS and SASEGT.

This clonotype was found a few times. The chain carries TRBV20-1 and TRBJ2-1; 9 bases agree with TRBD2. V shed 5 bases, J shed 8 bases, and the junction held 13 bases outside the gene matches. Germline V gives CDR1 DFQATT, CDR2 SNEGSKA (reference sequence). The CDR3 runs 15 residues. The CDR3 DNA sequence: TGCAGTGCTGGCGCCAGGCTAGCGGGGAGGGATGAGCAGTTCTTC. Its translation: CSAGARLAGRDEQFF.

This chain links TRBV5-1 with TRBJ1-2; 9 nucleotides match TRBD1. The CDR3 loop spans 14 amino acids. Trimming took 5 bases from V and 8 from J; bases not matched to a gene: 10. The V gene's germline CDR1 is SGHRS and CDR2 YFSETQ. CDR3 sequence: CASSYPGQGYGYTF. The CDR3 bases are TGCGCCAGCAGTTATCCGGGACAGGGTTACGGCTACACCTTC.

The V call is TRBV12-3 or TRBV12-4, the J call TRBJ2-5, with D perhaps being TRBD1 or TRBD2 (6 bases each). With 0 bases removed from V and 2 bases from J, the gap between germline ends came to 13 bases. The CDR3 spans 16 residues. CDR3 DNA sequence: TGTGCCAGCAGTTTAGCGGGACACGCGGGACAAGAGACCCAGTACTTC. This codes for CASSLAGHAGQETQYF.

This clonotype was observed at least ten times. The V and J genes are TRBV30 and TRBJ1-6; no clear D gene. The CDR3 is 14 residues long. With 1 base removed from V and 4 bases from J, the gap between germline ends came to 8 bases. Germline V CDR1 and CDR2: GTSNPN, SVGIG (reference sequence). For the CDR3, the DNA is TGTGCCTGGAGTGACACGGCTTATAATTCACCCCTCCACTTT. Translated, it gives CAWSDTAYNSPLHF. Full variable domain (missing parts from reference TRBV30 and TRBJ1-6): SQTIHQWPATLVQPVGSPLSLECTVEGTSNPNLYWYRQAAGRGLQLLFYSVGIGQISSEVPQNLSASRPQDRQFILSSKKLLLSDSGFYLCAWSDTAYNSPLHFGNGTRLTVT.

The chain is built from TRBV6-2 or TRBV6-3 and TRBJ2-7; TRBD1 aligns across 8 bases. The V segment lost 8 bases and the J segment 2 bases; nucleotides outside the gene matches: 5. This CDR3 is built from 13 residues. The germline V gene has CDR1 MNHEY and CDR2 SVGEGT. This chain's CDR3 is CASGSTGAYEQYF. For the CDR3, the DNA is TGTGCCAGCGGATCGACAGGGGCCTACGAGCAGTACTTC.

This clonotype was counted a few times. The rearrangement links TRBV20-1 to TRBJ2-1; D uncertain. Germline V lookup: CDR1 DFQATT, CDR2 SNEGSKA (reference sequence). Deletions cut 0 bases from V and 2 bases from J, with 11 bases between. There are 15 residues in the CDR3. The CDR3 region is CSARDPAPAYNEQFF. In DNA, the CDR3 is TGCAGTGCTAGAGATCCAGCGCCAGCCTACAATGAGCAGTTCTTC.